This is a list of T cell receptor beta chains from one sample in a study of post-analysis software for immune sequencing data. TCRdb passed the PCR reads through MiXCR, listing each CDR3 protein once. The profile covers 450,000 to 700,000 distinct CDR3 sequences, with 44% appearing a single time and 1.5% to 2% taken by the ten largest. Sequences were obtained from blood. The receptor set was obtained from a girl aged 10-17 years with multiple sclerosis. The CDR3 runs from the conserved cysteine through the conserved F or W. Fields, in order: CDR3 DNA, CDR3 protein, J gene, V gene, D gene, clone size. The D gene is left open where the match is weak. Size is stated for part of the rows, as once, few or many counts, or as a class when the clone is expanded.

CDR3nt: TGTGCCAGCAGCCTACTTTACAGGGGTGTAGAGACCCAGTACTTC
CDR3aa: CASSLLYRGVETQYF
j_gene: TRBJ2-5
v_gene: TRBV13
d_gene: TRBD1
abundance: .

CDR3nt: TGCGCCAGCAGCCAAGATCCCTCTCCGACAGGGATGAATGGCTACACCTTC
CDR3aa: CASSQDPSPTGMNGYTF
j_gene: TRBJ1-2
v_gene: TRBV4-1
d_gene: TRBD1
abundance: .

CDR3nt: TGCGCCAGCAGCTCTGACCCTAATCAGCCCCAGCATTTT
CDR3aa: CASSSDPNQPQHF
j_gene: TRBJ1-5
v_gene: TRBV5-1
d_gene: .
abundance: few

CDR3nt: TGTGCCACCAGTGATTTGAGTCGGGAGGGAAATTACAATGAGCAGTTCTTC
CDR3aa: CATSDLSREGNYNEQFF
j_gene: TRBJ2-1
v_gene: TRBV24-1
d_gene: TRBD2
abundance: .

CDR3nt: TGTGCCAGCAGACCGAGGGGGCTGGGCAATCAGCCCCAGCATTTT
CDR3aa: CASRPRGLGNQPQHF
j_gene: TRBJ1-5
v_gene: TRBV2
d_gene: TRBD1
abundance: .

CDR3nt: TGTGCCAGCAGTTCCGGGACAGGGCCGACTACCGGGTCCTACAATGAGCAGTTCTTC
CDR3aa: CASSSGTGPTTGSYNEQFF
j_gene: TRBJ2-1
v_gene: TRBV6-5
d_gene: TRBD1
abundance: few

CDR3nt: TGCAGCGCCACAAGCTACGGAGTCGCTAGCGGGAGAGGTTCCGAGCAGTACTTC
CDR3aa: CSATSYGVASGRGSEQYF
j_gene: TRBJ2-7
v_gene: TRBV29-1
d_gene: TRBD2
abundance: .

CDR3nt: TGTGCTAGCAGCTTGGAGTTGCGGTCCGCGAACACTGAAGCTTTCTTT
CDR3aa: CASSLELRSANTEAFF
j_gene: TRBJ1-1
v_gene: TRBV5-6
d_gene: .
abundance: few

CDR3nt: TGCGCCAGCAGCTTGGGGGTTGACAGGGGATCACCCCTCCACTTT
CDR3aa: CASSLGVDRGSPLHF
j_gene: TRBJ1-6
v_gene: TRBV5-1
d_gene: TRBD1
abundance: once

CDR3nt: TGTGCCAGCAGCTTAGTCTCCGGGAGCTTTGGAGATACGCAGTATTTT
CDR3aa: CASSLVSGSFGDTQYF
j_gene: TRBJ2-3
v_gene: TRBV7-8
d_gene: .
abundance: .

CDR3nt: TGTGCCAGCAGGGCCTTGACAGGGGCTCAGAACCCTTGGGAGCAGTACTTC
CDR3aa: CASRALTGAQNPWEQYF
j_gene: TRBJ2-7
v_gene: TRBV12-3/TRBV12-4
d_gene: TRBD1
abundance: .

CDR3nt: TGTGCCAACAGTTTTTCCCCGGGGGGGCCCTACAATGAGCAGTTCTTC
CDR3aa: CANSFSPGGPYNEQFF
j_gene: TRBJ2-1
v_gene: TRBV12-3/TRBV12-4
d_gene: TRBD2
abundance: .

CDR3nt: TGCAGTGCCCAGAGGGGGGGCGGCGAGCAGTTCTTC
CDR3aa: CSAQRGGGEQFF
j_gene: TRBJ2-1
v_gene: TRBV20-1
d_gene: .
abundance: .

CDR3nt: TGTGCCAGCGGGGAGCCCGCGGGGGACTATGGCTACACCTTC
CDR3aa: CASGEPAGDYGYTF
j_gene: TRBJ1-2
v_gene: TRBV3-1
d_gene: .
abundance: .

CDR3nt: TGTGCCAGCAGCTCCTACCTAGTTGCCGAGCAGTACTTC
CDR3aa: CASSSYLVAEQYF
j_gene: TRBJ2-7
v_gene: TRBV7-2
d_gene: .
abundance: few

CDR3nt: TGTGCCAGCAGCTTAGGCCACTCAAACGAGCAGTACTTC
CDR3aa: CASSLGHSNEQYF
j_gene: TRBJ2-7
v_gene: TRBV7-3
d_gene: .
abundance: .

CDR3nt: TGCAGTGCTAGAAGGTCTAGCGGAGAATTGGGGCAGTACTTC
CDR3aa: CSARRSSGELGQYF
j_gene: TRBJ2-5
v_gene: TRBV20-1
d_gene: TRBD2
abundance: .

CDR3nt: TGCGCCAGCGGTCCAGGGGTGCCCCTAGGGCAGTACTTC
CDR3aa: CASGPGVPLGQYF
j_gene: TRBJ2-5
v_gene: TRBV10-2
d_gene: .
abundance: .

CDR3nt: TGTGCCATCAGCGGGACTAGCGGGCTCACAGATACGCAGTATTTT
CDR3aa: CAISGTSGLTDTQYF
j_gene: TRBJ2-3
v_gene: TRBV10-3
d_gene: TRBD2
abundance: few

CDR3nt: TGCGCCAGCAGCTCCTTAATGACAGGGGGGACCTACAATGAGCAGTTCTTC
CDR3aa: CASSSLMTGGTYNEQFF
j_gene: TRBJ2-1
v_gene: TRBV5-1
d_gene: TRBD1
abundance: few

CDR3nt: TGTGCCAGCAGCTCAACAACACGGGACTATAGCTCCTATAATTCACCCCTCCACTTT
CDR3aa: CASSSTTRDYSSYNSPLHF
j_gene: TRBJ1-6
v_gene: TRBV7-2
d_gene: .
abundance: once

CDR3nt: TGTGCCAGCAGTTTAAACCGATACCAACTCGAGCAGTACTTC
CDR3aa: CASSLNRYQLEQYF
j_gene: TRBJ2-7
v_gene: TRBV27
d_gene: .
abundance: few

CDR3nt: TGTGCCAGCAGCTTGTCAGCTTCGGTTCACATTCAGTACTTC
CDR3aa: CASSLSASVHIQYF
j_gene: TRBJ2-4
v_gene: TRBV7-2
d_gene: .
abundance: few

CDR3nt: TGCAGCGTCGTAGCTATGACAGGGACTCACTCTTCCTACGAGCAGTACTTC
CDR3aa: CSVVAMTGTHSSYEQYF
j_gene: TRBJ2-7
v_gene: TRBV29-1
d_gene: .
abundance: few

CDR3nt: TGTGCCAGCAGATGGAGGGGGACAGGGAAATCCTACGAGCAGTACTTC
CDR3aa: CASRWRGTGKSYEQYF
j_gene: TRBJ2-7
v_gene: TRBV27
d_gene: TRBD1
abundance: .

CDR3nt: TGTGCCAGCAGCGTAGCCCCGACAGATACGCAGTATTTT
CDR3aa: CASSVAPTDTQYF
j_gene: TRBJ2-3
v_gene: TRBV9
d_gene: .
abundance: .

CDR3nt: TGTGCCAGCAGTTTAGGGTCTGAGTTCTACGAGCAGTACTTC
CDR3aa: CASSLGSEFYEQYF
j_gene: TRBJ2-7
v_gene: TRBV12-3/TRBV12-4
d_gene: .
abundance: few

CDR3nt: TGCGCCAGCAGCTTTATGGGACTGGTGAGAACTGCTCAAGAGACCCAGTACTTC
CDR3aa: CASSFMGLVRTAQETQYF
j_gene: TRBJ2-5
v_gene: TRBV5-1
d_gene: .
abundance: .

CDR3nt: TGCGCCAGCGCCCCGATCGACAGGGTCGGGGAGCAGTACTTC
CDR3aa: CASAPIDRVGEQYF
j_gene: TRBJ2-7
v_gene: TRBV5-1
d_gene: TRBD1
abundance: .

CDR3nt: TGCGCCAGCAGCCCACTTCCGACAGGGGGCCTCTACAATGAGCAGTACTTC
CDR3aa: CASSPLPTGGLYNEQYF
j_gene: TRBJ2-7
v_gene: TRBV4-1
d_gene: TRBD1
abundance: .

CDR3nt: TGTGCCAGCAGCTTAGGACACAGAGAGAACTATGGCTACACCTTC
CDR3aa: CASSLGHRENYGYTF
j_gene: TRBJ1-2
v_gene: TRBV7-8
d_gene: .
abundance: .

CDR3nt: TGTGCCAGCAGCTACGGACCTGAAGCTTTCTTT
CDR3aa: CASSYGPEAFF
j_gene: TRBJ1-1
v_gene: TRBV11-3
d_gene: .
abundance: once

CDR3nt: TGTGCCAGCAGCTTACCTCCGCAGGGGATTAATGAAAAACGGTTTTTT
CDR3aa: CASSLPPQGINEKRFF
j_gene: TRBJ1-4
v_gene: TRBV7-6
d_gene: .
abundance: .

CDR3nt: TGTGCCATCACCAAGGGGAGGGATCAAGAGACCCAGTACTTC
CDR3aa: CAITKGRDQETQYF
j_gene: TRBJ2-5
v_gene: TRBV10-3
d_gene: TRBD2
abundance: few

CDR3nt: TGTGCCAGTAGTATAGAGGGCGGGATGACCTACAATGAGCAGTTCTTC
CDR3aa: CASSIEGGMTYNEQFF
j_gene: TRBJ2-1
v_gene: TRBV19
d_gene: .
abundance: .

CDR3nt: TGTGCCAGCAGCTTGAGAGGGGACAATCAGCCCCAGCATTTT
CDR3aa: CASSLRGDNQPQHF
j_gene: TRBJ1-5
v_gene: TRBV5-6
d_gene: .
abundance: few

CDR3nt: TGCAGTGCCGTTCAATACGGCAGGGGATGGCAGCCCCAGCATTTT
CDR3aa: CSAVQYGRGWQPQHF
j_gene: TRBJ1-5
v_gene: TRBV20-1
d_gene: .
abundance: .

CDR3nt: TGTGCCAGCAGCTTATCGCGGCAGGGAATCAACGAGCAGTACTTC
CDR3aa: CASSLSRQGINEQYF
j_gene: TRBJ2-7
v_gene: TRBV7-9
d_gene: .
abundance: few

CDR3nt: TGTGCCAGCAGGGGACAGGGAAGCACCTACGAGCAGTACTTC
CDR3aa: CASRGQGSTYEQYF
j_gene: TRBJ2-7
v_gene: TRBV6-6
d_gene: TRBD1
abundance: once

CDR3nt: TGTGCCAGCAGCTTAGATTGGCCCAGTCGCGGTATCAATGAGCAGTTCTTC
CDR3aa: CASSLDWPSRGINEQFF
j_gene: TRBJ2-1
v_gene: TRBV11-2
d_gene: .
abundance: .

CDR3nt: TGTGCCAGCAGCGTAGGAGGGGTCGTTAGGACTGAAGCTTTCTTT
CDR3aa: CASSVGGVVRTEAFF
j_gene: TRBJ1-1
v_gene: TRBV9
d_gene: .
abundance: few

CDR3nt: TGCAGTGCTCTAGCGGCAGTAACAGATACGCAGTATTTT
CDR3aa: CSALAAVTDTQYF
j_gene: TRBJ2-3
v_gene: TRBV20-1
d_gene: TRBD2
abundance: .